Shown below are 17 T cell receptor beta chains from a single sample sequenced in a study of T cells in localized non-small cell lung cancer. Measured with immunoSEQ multiplex PCR; TCRdb has only the in-frame clones, and not every one. The sample includes about 82,000 clones, over 70% seen only once; the top ten take 19%. The starting material was PBMCs, obtained before any cancer treatment. The receptors were gathered from a man aged 35 to 69 with stage II squamous cell lung carcinoma.

The genes are TRBV19 and TRBJ1-2; a possible D gene is TRBD1 (5 bases). The CDR3 length is 13 residues. V shed 3 bases and J shed 4 bases, with 9 bases lying between them. Germline CDR1 LNHDA, CDR2 SQIVND (reference sequence). Written as DNA, the CDR3 is TGTGCCAGTAGTATTCAGGGAGGCTATGGCTACACCTTC. This codes for CASSIQGGYGYTF.

This rearrangement joins TRBV5-6 to TRBJ2-5; TRBD2 might be the D (6 bases). V was clipped by 1 base and J by 4 bases, with 14 bases between them. The CDR3 runs 15 residues. Germline V CDR1 and CDR2: SGHDT, YYEEEE. The CDR3: CASSLWGDSGETQYF. CDR3 sequence (DNA): TGTGCCAGCAGCTTGTGGGGGGACTCGGGAGAGACCCAGTACTTC.

The rearrangement joins TRBV15 to TRBJ2-3, with TRBD2 matching over 8 bases. The CDR3 runs to 15 residues. In germline, CDR1 is LNHNV, CDR2 YYDKDF (reference sequence). The J segment lost 5 bases and the V segment lost 3 bases, leaving 7 bases of the junction unmatched. DNA of the CDR3: TGTGCCACCAGCAGGACGGGGGGGCGCGGAGATACGCAGTATTTT. Translated: CATSRTGGRGDTQYF.

This chain connects TRBV4-2 to TRBJ1-2; D ambiguous. Germline lookup yields CDR1 LGHNA and CDR2 YNFKEQ. The ends were cut back, 0 bases at V and 5 bases at J, with 13 bases in the middle. CDR3 length: 15 residues. The CDR3 reads CASSQEEGLAYGYTF. The CDR3 region has the DNA TGTGCCAGCAGCCAAGAGGAGGGATTGGCGTATGGCTACACCTTC.

The chain recombines TRBV19 with TRBJ2-7; TRBD1 is a possible D gene (5 bases). This CDR3 contains 14 residues. CDR1 and CDR2 from the germline V gene are LNHDA and SQIVND (reference sequence). V was trimmed by 3 bases and J by 2 bases, leaving 11 bases between them. CDR3: CASSIRGQTYEQYF. CDR3 sequence (DNA): TGTGCCAGTAGTATCCGTGGACAAACCTACGAGCAGTACTTC.

The V and J genes are TRBV5-6 and TRBJ1-2, with 9 bases aligning to TRBD1. Trimming at V came to 4 bases and at J to 8 bases, leaving 12 bases not matched to a gene. Germline assignment: CDR1 SGHDT and CDR2 YYEEEE. This CDR3 has 15 amino acids. The CDR3: CASSQGTGRRKGYTF. In DNA, the CDR3 is TGTGCCAGCAGCCAAGGGACAGGGAGGCGTAAAGGCTACACCTTC.

For the CDR3, the DNA is TGCGCCAGCAGCCAAGGACTAGCGGGAGTGGAGCAGTACTTC. Translated: CASSQGLAGVEQYF. This chain joins TRBV4-1 and TRBJ2-7; 12 bases align to TRBD2. Germline V CDR1 and CDR2: MGHRA, YSYEKL. CDR3 length equals 14 residues. V was pared by 1 base and J by 7 bases, with 2 bases of the junction left unmatched.

This chain joins TRBV9 and TRBJ2-1; D gene ambiguous. CDR1 SGDLS and CDR2 YYNGEE come from the germline V gene. CDR3 length: 15 residues. The V gene lost 0 bases and the J gene lost 0 bases, with 7 bases spanning the gap. CDR3 bases: TGTGCCAGCAGCGTAGAGGGCTACTCCTACAATGAGCAGTTCTTC. It encodes CASSVEGYSYNEQFF.

The J gene is TRBJ2-7, the V gene TRBV14, with 8 positions matching TRBD1. The CDR3 loop spans 16 amino acids. Germline CDR1 is SGHDN and CDR2 is FVKESK. V gave up 1 base and J gave up 0 bases; unmatched junction bases: 5. The CDR3 sequence: CASSQGAGGLSYEQYF. As DNA, the CDR3 is TGTGCCAGCAGCCAAGGGGCAGGGGGCCTCTCCTACGAGCAGTACTTC.

V usage is TRBV5-6 and J usage is TRBJ1-2; perhaps TRBD1 as D (6 bases). Germline V gene sequence: CDR1 SGHDT, CDR2 YYEEEE. The length of the CDR3 is 14 residues. V was shortened by 2 bases and J by 4 bases, with 12 bases between the two germline ends. The CDR3 protein is CASSFQGPVYGYTF. In nucleotides, the CDR3 is TGTGCCAGCAGCTTTCAGGGGCCTGTCTATGGCTACACCTTC.

The chain couples TRBV27 to TRBJ2-7; a weak D match, TRBD2 (6 bases). The V gene lost 0 bases and the J gene lost 0 bases, with 6 bases spanning the gap. The CDR3 runs to 14 residues. Germline-derived CDR1 and CDR2 are MNHEY and SMNVEV (reference sequence). The CDR3 protein is CASSLSGGSYEQYF. Here the CDR3 DNA reads TGTGCCAGCAGTTTATCCGGGGGCTCCTACGAGCAGTACTTC.

V and J are TRBV5-1 and TRBJ1-6; D may be TRBD1 (5 bases). From germline, CDR1 is SGHRS and CDR2 YFSETQ. Trimming removed 4 bases from V and 8 bases from J, with 22 bases in between. This CDR3 has 17 amino acids. The CDR3 DNA reads as TGCGCCAGCAGCGAAGCGATGGGACGGACCTCCGATTCACCCCTCCACTTT. As protein: CASSEAMGRTSDSPLHF. Full variable domain (rest looked up from reference TRBV5-1 and TRBJ1-6): KAGVTQTPRYLIKTRGQQVTLSCSPISGHRSVSWYQQTPGQGLQFLFEYFSETQRNKGNFPGRFSGRQFSNSRSEMNVSTLELGDSALYLCASSEAMGRTSDSPLHFGNGTRLTVT.

This chain connects TRBV30 to TRBJ2-7; D is possibly TRBD1 (6 bases). V was clipped by 1 base and J by 3 bases, with 13 bases between them. The germline gives CDR1 GTSNPN, CDR2 SVGIG (reference sequence). The CDR3 is 14 amino acids. The CDR3, as DNA: TGTGCCTGGAGTGGAGACAGGCTGGGCTACGAGCAGTACTTC. It is translated as CAWSGDRLGYEQYF. Looking up the rest from reference TRBV30 and TRBJ2-7 gives the full variable domain: SQTIHQWPATLVQPVGSPLSLECTVEGTSNPNLYWYRQAAGRGLQLLFYSVGIGQISSEVPQNLSASRPQDRQFILSSKKLLLSDSGFYLCAWSGDRLGYEQYFGPGTRLTVT.

V gene TRBV30 combines with J gene TRBJ1-1; maybe TRBD1 (5 bases). V lost 4 bases, J lost 5 bases, and 14 bases lay in between. The CDR3 is 13 residues long. Germline CDR1 reads GTSNPN; CDR2 reads SVGIG (reference sequence). The CDR3 region has the DNA TGTGCCTGGAACTTCAACGAGGGGACTGAAGCTTTCTTT. The encoded protein is CAWNFNEGTEAFF.

This CDR3 is CASSVLGDEAFF. As DNA, the CDR3 is TGTGCCAGCAGCGTACTAGGAGACGAAGCTTTCTTT. The chain carries TRBV9 and TRBJ1-1, with D hard to call. The V gene's germline CDR1 is SGDLS and CDR2 YYNGEE. The CDR3 loop spans 12 amino acids. Trimming removed 1 base at V and 8 bases at J, with 9 bases between.

On this clone itself: One end of the junction does not line up with germline, which may come from a read error. This rearrangement joins TRBV7-7 to TRBJ2-7; weak D call: TRBD2 (6 bases). The germline CDR1 and CDR2 sequences are SSHAT and FNYEAQ (reference sequence). The length of the CDR3 is 14 residues. The CDR3 region has the DNA TGTGCTAGCAGCCCCGGGACTGAGTCATACGAGCAGTACTTC. This codes for CASSPGTESYEQYF. Full variable domain (rest looked up from reference TRBV7-7 and TRBJ2-7): GAGVSQSPRYKVTKRGQDVTLRCDPISSHATLYWYQQALGQGPEFLTYFNYEAQPDKSGLPSDRFSAERPEGSISTLTIQRTEQRDSAMYRCASSPGTESYEQYFGPGTRLTVT.

The DNA of the CDR3 is TGTGCCAGCAGTGAAGCGCTTTCGGGTTCGTACGAGCAGTACTTC. Translating it yields CASSEALSGSYEQYF. The chain has TRBV2 and TRBJ2-7; no clear D gene. Germline V gene lookup returns CDR1 SNHLY and CDR2 FYNNEI. The germline V and J ends were trimmed by 0 bases and 4 bases, with 13 bases remaining between them. This CDR3 is built from 15 residues.